A selection of T cell receptor beta chains follows, all from one sample in a study of CXCR3-negative and CXCR3-positive naive CD8 T cells. Using the 5' RACE reads, TCRdb records one entry per CDR3 protein without DNA. The table for this sample gives about 43,000 distinct CDR3 sequences. Sequenced: memory CD8+ T cells from blood. These TCRs come from a human donor in good health. Some clones in this sample may be carry-over from other donors' samples. Both conserved end residues are part of each CDR3. A row's size may be missing; if present it is once, few, many or a size class.

V gene	clone size	J gene	CDR3 protein
TRBV6-4	.	TRBJ2-3	CASSDGTGGPDTQYF
TRBV7-9	.	TRBJ1-4	CASSSPINKEKLFF
TRBV29-1	.	TRBJ2-3	CSVVESEGADTQYF
TRBV20-1	.	TRBJ2-7	CSARSGQGFDEQYF
TRBV12-5	.	TRBJ2-7	CASQETLAYEQYF
TRBV19	.	TRBJ1-6	CASTGNNSPLHF
TRBV29-1	.	TRBJ2-3	CSVGPGATDTQYF
TRBV6-5	.	TRBJ2-7	CASSYSNRDSYEQYF
TRBV11-1	.	TRBJ2-7	CASKIGPYEQYF
TRBV7-3	.	TRBJ2-1	CASSATGPDEQFF
TRBV6-2/TRBV6-3	medium-sized	TRBJ2-7	CASRGLGEQYF
TRBV12-3/TRBV12-4	.	TRBJ2-3	CASSLLGGGPDTQYF
TRBV27	.	TRBJ1-5	CASSSDRVGQPQHF
TRBV5-1	.	TRBJ2-7	CASSLVYSGGDEQYF
TRBV4-3	medium-sized	TRBJ1-1	CASSPTENTEAFF
TRBV29-1	large	TRBJ2-3	CSVPGEGTDTQYF
TRBV4-3	.	TRBJ2-2	CASSQDGGELFF
TRBV28	.	TRBJ2-3	CASSLGLARTDTQYF
TRBV29-1	.	TRBJ2-5	CSVEGGRTGVIETQYF
TRBV12-5	.	TRBJ2-3	CASEEASTDTQYF
TRBV28	.	TRBJ1-2	CASSPPPDGPYGYTF
TRBV6-5	.	TRBJ2-3	CASSSPDRAIDTQYF
TRBV7-7	.	TRBJ2-1	CASSLGAGGWPYNEQFF
TRBV27	.	TRBJ1-1	CASSPYPADRLDTEAFF
TRBV7-9	.	TRBJ2-7	CASSEGSYEQYF
TRBV15	.	TRBJ2-3	CATSRERGSTDTQYF
TRBV7-9	.	TRBJ1-2	CASSLVLGHYGYTF
TRBV9	.	TRBJ2-5	CASSVSGSQETQYF
TRBV6-2/TRBV6-3	.	TRBJ2-1	CASSLPGGAYNEQFF
TRBV19	.	TRBJ2-7	CASSIRPVGGEQYF
TRBV29-1	medium-sized	TRBJ2-7	CSVWTSGTTSYEQYF
TRBV5-5	.	TRBJ1-2	CASRTALAPGQAIGYTF
TRBV7-9	.	TRBJ1-2	CASSSVQGIPGYTF
TRBV5-1	.	TRBJ2-7	CASSLEFWPRFREQYF
TRBV12-3/TRBV12-4	.	TRBJ2-1	CASKGWVGYNEQFF
TRBV20-1	.	TRBJ1-5	CSAEMDRGRNQPQHF
TRBV12-3/TRBV12-4	.	TRBJ2-1	CASSFLADNEQFF
TRBV7-8	.	TRBJ1-4	CASSPGPISEEKLFF
TRBV5-5	.	TRBJ1-4	CASRAWGGSNEKLFF
TRBV12-3/TRBV12-4	.	TRBJ2-1	CASSFIDPGLAGIVPLDEQFF
TRBV5-1	.	TRBJ2-7	CASSLAATSGGYEQYF
TRBV3-1	.	TRBJ2-5	CASSHEVETEYF
TRBV7-2	.	TRBJ1-1	CASSFGSNTEAFF
TRBV29-1	medium-sized	TRBJ2-1	CSVEGGQEGYNEQFF
TRBV7-9	.	TRBJ2-1	CASSFGGGPGEQFF
TRBV20-1	.	TRBJ1-1	CSASPFNRGRNTEAFF
TRBV29-1	.	TRBJ2-2	CSVGPGTVTGELFF
TRBV20-1	.	TRBJ2-5	CSAASGRDQETQYF